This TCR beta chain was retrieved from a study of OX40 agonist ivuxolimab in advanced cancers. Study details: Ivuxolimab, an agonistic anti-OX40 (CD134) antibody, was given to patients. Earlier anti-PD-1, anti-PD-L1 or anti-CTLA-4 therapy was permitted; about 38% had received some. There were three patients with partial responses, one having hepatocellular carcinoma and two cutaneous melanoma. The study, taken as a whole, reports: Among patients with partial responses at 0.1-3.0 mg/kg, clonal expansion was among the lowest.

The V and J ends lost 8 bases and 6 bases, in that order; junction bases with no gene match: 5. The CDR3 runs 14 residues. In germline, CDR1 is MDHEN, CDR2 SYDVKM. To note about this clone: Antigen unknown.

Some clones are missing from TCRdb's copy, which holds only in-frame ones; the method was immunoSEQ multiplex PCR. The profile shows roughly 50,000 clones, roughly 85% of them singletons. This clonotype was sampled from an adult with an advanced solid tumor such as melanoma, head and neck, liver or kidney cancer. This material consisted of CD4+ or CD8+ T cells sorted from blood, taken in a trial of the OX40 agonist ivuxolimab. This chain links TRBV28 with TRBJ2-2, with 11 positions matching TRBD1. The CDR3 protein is CASGTGQGAGELFF. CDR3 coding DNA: TGTGCCAGCGGGACGGGACAGGGGGCCGGGGAGCTGTTTTTT.